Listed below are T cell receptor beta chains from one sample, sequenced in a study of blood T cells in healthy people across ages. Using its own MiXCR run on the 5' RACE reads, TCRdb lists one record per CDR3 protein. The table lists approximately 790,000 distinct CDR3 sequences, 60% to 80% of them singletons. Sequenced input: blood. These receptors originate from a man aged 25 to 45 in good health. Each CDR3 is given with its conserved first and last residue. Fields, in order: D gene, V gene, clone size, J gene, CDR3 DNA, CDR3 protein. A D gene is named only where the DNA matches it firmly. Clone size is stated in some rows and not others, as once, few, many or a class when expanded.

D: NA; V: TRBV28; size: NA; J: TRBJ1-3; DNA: TGTGCCAGCACCCCTCCTCGAGGCACCATATATTTT; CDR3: CASTPPRGTIYF
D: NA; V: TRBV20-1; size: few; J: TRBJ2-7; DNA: TGCAGTGCCCCAGGCAACTCCTACGAGCAGTACTTC; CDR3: CSAPGNSYEQYF
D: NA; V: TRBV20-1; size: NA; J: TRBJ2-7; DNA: TGCAGTACCAGACAGGCCTTTACCTACGAGCAGTACTTC; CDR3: CSTRQAFTYEQYF
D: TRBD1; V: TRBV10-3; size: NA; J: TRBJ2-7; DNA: TGTGCCATCAAGGAAATCGGACAGGGGGCCCCCAGCGAGCAGTACTTC; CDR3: CAIKEIGQGAPSEQYF
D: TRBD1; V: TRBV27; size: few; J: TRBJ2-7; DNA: TGTGCCAGCAGGTTGGCCAGGGGGCGAAACGAGCAGTACTTC; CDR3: CASRLARGRNEQYF
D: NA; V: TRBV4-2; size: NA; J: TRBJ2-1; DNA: TGTGCCAGCAGCGACCGGGACAAAAACTACAATGAGCAGTTCTTC; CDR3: CASSDRDKNYNEQFF
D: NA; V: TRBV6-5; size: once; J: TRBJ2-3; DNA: TGTGCCAGCAGTTCCCGCGGGGCGACGACAGATACGCAGTATTTT; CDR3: CASSSRGATTDTQYF
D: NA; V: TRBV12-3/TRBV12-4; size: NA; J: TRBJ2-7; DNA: TGTGCCAGCACCTCCGAGGGAGGGGGCGAGCAGTACTTC; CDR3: CASTSEGGGEQYF
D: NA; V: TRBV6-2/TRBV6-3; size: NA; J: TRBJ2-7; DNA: TGTGCCAGCACCCCGCGGCAGTCCTACGAGCAGTACTTC; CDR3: CASTPRQSYEQYF
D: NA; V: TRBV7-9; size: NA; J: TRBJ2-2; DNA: TGTGCCAGCAGCTTAGGCTCGGGTCCCGGGGAGCTGTTTTTT; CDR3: CASSLGSGPGELFF
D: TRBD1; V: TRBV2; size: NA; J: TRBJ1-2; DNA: TGTGCCAGCAGAGAACCGGGACAGGGGAATTCCTATGGCTACACCTTC; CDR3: CASREPGQGNSYGYTF
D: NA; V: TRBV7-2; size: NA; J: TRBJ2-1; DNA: TGTGCCAGCAGCCGGGGGACAGCTGCTCTAGTAAACAATGAGCAGTTCTTC; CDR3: CASSRGTAALVNNEQFF
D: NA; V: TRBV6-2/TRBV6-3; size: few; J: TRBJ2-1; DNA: TGTGCCACCCAGACTTATCCCTACAATGAGCAGTTCTTC; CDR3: CATQTYPYNEQFF
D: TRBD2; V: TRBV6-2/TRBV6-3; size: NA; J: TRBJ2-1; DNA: TGTGCCAGCAACCGAGCGGGGGGGCCAGAGACCCAGTTCTTC; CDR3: CASNRAGGPETQFF
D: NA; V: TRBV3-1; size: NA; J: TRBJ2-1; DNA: TGTGCCAGCAGCCAGCAGCTCTACAATGAGCAGTTCTTC; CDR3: CASSQQLYNEQFF
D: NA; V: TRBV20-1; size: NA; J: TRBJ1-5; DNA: TGCAGTGCTAGAGATGGGCAGGCGGCCTTCAATCAGCCCCAGCATTTT; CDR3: CSARDGQAAFNQPQHF